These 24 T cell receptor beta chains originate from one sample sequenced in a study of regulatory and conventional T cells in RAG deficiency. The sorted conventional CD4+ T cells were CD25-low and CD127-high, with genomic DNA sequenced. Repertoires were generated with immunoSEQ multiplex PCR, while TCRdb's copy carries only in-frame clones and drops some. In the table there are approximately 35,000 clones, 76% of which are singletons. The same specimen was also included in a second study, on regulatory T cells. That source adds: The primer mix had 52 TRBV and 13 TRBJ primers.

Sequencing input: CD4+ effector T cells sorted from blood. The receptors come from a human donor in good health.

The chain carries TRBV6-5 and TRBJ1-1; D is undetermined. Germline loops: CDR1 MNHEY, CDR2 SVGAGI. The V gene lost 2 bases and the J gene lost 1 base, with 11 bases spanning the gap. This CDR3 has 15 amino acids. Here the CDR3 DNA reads TGTGCCAGCAGTTACGATCCGAACGGGAACACTGAAGCTTTCTTT. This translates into CASSYDPNGNTEAFF.

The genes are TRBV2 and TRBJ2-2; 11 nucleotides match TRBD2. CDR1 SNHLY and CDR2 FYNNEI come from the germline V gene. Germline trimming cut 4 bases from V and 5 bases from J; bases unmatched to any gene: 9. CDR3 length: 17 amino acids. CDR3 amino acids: CASSAPLAGGRTGELFF. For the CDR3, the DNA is TGTGCCAGCAGTGCCCCTCTAGCGGGGGGAAGGACCGGGGAGCTGTTTTTT.

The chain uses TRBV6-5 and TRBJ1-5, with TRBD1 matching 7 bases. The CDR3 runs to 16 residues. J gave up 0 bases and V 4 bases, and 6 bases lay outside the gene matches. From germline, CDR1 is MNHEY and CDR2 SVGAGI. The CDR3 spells CASSSTGTDSNQPQHF. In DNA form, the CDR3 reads TGTGCCAGCAGTTCCACCGGGACAGATAGCAATCAGCCCCAGCATTTT.

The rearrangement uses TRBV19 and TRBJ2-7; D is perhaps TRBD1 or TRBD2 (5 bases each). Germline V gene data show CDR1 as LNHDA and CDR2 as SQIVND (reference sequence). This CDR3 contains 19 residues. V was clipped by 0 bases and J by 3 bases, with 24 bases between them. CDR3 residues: CASSIDGAEGGWFHYEQYF. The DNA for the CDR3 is TGTGCCAGTAGTATAGATGGGGCAGAGGGCGGGTGGTTCCACTACGAGCAGTACTTC.

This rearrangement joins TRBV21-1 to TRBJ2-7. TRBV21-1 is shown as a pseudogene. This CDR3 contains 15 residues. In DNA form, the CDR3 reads TGTGCCAGCAGCAAAGCGCCCGGGGCCGGTTACGAGCAGTACTTC. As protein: CASSKAPGAGYEQYF.

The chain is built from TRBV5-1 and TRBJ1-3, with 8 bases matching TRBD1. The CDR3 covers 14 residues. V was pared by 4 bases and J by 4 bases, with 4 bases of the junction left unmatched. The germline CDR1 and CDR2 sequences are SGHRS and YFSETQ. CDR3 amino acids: CASSVTGDGNTIYF. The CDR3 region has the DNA TGCGCCAGCAGCGTGACAGGGGACGGAAACACCATATATTTT.

The chain's CDR3 is CAWDRGGANVLTF. The CDR3 coding sequence is TGTGCCTGGGACAGGGGTGGGGCCAACGTCCTGACTTTC. The genes are TRBV30 and TRBJ2-6; 8 bases align to TRBD1. Trimming at V came to 5 bases and at J to 3 bases, leaving 0 bases not matched to a gene. Germline V gene sequence: CDR1 GTSNPN, CDR2 SVGIG (reference sequence). The CDR3 is 13 amino acids.

The CDR3 sequence: CASSFWGGGSVYTF. The CDR3 DNA sequence: TGTGCCAGCAGTTTTTGGGGGGGCGGATCGGTATACACCTTC. The rearrangement uses TRBV28 and TRBJ1-2; tentatively, D is TRBD1 (6 bases). CDR3 length: 14 amino acids. Germline V gene sequence: CDR1 MDHEN, CDR2 SYDVKM. Trimming stripped 3 bases from V and 11 bases from J, with 19 bases between.

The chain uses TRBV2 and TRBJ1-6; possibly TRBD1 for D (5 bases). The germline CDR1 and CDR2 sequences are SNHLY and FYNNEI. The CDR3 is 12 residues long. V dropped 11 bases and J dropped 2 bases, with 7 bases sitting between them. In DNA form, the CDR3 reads TGTGCCGGAGGGGCCTATAATTCACCCCTCCACTTT. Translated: CAGGAYNSPLHF.

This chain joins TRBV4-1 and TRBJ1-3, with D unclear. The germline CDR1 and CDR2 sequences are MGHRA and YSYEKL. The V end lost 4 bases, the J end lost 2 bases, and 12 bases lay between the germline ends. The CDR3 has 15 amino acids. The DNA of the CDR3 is TGCGCCAGCAGCCCCCTCGGGGTGCCTGGAAACACCATATATTTT. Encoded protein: CASSPLGVPGNTIYF.

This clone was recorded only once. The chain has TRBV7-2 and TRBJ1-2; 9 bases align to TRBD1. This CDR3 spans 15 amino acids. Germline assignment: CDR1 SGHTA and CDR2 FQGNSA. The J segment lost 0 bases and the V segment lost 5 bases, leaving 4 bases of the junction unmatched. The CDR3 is CASSQQGAANYGYTF. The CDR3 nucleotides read TGTGCCAGCAGCCAACAGGGGGCGGCTAACTATGGCTACACCTTC.

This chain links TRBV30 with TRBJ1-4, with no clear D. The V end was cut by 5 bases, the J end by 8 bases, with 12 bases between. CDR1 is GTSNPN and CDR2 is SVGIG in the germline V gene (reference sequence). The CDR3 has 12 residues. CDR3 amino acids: CAWGWTGEKLFF. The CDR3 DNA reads TGTGCCTGGGGGTGGACGGGGGAAAAACTGTTTTTT.

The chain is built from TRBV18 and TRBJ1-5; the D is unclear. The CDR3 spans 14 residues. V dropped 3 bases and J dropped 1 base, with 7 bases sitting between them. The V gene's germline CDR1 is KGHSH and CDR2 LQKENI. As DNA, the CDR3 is TGTGCCAGCTCACCTGGCCCGAGCAATCAGCCCCAGCATTTT. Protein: CASSPGPSNQPQHF.

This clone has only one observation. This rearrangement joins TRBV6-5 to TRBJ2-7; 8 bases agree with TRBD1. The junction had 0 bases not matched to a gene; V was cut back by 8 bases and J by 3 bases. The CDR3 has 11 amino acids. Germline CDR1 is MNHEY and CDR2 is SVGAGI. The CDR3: CASGQGYEQYF. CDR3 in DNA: TGTGCCAGCGGACAGGGCTACGAGCAGTACTTC.

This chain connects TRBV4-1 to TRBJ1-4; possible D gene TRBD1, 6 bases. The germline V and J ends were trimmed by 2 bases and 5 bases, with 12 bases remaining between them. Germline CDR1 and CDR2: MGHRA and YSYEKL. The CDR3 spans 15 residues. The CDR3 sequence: CASSQLPTGNEKLFF. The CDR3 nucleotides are TGCGCCAGCAGCCAACTACCGACAGGCAATGAAAAACTGTTTTTT.

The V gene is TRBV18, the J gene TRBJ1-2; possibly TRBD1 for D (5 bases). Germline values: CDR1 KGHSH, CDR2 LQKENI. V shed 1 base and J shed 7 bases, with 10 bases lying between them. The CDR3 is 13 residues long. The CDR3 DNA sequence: TGTGCCAGCTCACCACAGGGGACCGGTGGCTACACCTTC. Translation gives CASSPQGTGGYTF.

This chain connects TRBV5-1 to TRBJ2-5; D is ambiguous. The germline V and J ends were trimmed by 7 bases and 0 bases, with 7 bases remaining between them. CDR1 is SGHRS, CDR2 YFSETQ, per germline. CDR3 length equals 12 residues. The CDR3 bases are TGCGCCAGCGCCTGGAACCAAGAGACCCAGTACTTC. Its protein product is CASAWNQETQYF.

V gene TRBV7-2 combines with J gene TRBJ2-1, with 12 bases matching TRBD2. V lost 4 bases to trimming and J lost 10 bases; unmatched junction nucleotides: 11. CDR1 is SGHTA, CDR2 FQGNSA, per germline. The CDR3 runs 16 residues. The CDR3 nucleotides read TGTGCCAGCAGCTCTAGACCCGGACTAGCGGGGTGGGAGCAGTTCTTC. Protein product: CASSSRPGLAGWEQFF.

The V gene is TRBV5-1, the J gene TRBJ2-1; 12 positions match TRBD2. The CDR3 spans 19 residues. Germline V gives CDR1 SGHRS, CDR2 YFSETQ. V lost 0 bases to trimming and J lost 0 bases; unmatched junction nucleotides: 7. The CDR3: CASSLEASGGASSYNEQFF. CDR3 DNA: TGCGCCAGCAGCTTGGAAGCTAGCGGGGGGGCTAGCTCCTACAATGAGCAGTTCTTC. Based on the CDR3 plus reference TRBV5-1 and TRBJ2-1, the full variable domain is KAGVTQTPRYLIKTRGQQVTLSCSPISGHRSVSWYQQTPGQGLQFLFEYFSETQRNKGNFPGRFSGRQFSNSRSEMNVSTLELGDSALYLCASSLEASGGASSYNEQFFGPGTRLTVL.

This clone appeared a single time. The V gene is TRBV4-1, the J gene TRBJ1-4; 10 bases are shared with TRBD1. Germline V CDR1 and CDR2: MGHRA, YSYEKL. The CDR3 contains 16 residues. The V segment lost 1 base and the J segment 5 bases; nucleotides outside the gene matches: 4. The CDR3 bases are TGCGCCAGCAGCCAAGTTAGGGGACAGGGGAATGAAAAACTGTTTTTT. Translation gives CASSQVRGQGNEKLFF.

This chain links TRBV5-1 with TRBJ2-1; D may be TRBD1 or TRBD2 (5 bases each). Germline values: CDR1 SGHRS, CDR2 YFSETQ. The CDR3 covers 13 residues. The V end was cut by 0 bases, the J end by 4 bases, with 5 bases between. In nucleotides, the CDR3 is TGCGCCAGCAGCTTGGGGGGGTACAATGAGCAGTTCTTC. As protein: CASSLGGYNEQFF.

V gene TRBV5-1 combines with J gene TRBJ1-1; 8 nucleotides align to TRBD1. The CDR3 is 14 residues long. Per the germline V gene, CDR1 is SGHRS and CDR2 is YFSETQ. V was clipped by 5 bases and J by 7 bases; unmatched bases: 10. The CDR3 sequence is CASRSGTGSSEAFF. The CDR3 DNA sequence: TGCGCCAGCAGGTCCGGGACAGGAAGTAGTGAAGCTTTCTTT.

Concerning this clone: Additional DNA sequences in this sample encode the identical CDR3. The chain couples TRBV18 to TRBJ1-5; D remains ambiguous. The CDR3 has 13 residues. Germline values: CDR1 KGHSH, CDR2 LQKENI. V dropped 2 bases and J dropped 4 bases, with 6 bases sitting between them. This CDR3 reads CASSPDRNQPQHF. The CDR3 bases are TGTGCCAGCTCACCAGACCGAAATCAGCCCCAGCATTTT. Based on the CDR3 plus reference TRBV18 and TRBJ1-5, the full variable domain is NAGVMQNPRHLVRRRGQEARLRCSPMKGHSHVYWYRQLPEEGLKFMVYLQKENIIDESGMPKERFSAEFPKEGPSILRIQQVVRGDSAAYFCASSPDRNQPQHFGDGTRLSIL.

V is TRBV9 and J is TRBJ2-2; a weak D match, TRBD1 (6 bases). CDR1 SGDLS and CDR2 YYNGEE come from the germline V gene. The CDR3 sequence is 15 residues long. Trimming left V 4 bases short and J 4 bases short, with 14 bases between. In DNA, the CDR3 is TGTGCCAGCAGCCAACTTCAGGGGTCCACCGGGGAGCTGTTTTTT. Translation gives CASSQLQGSTGELFF.